The T cell receptor beta chain described here comes from a study of blood T cell repertoires in COVID-19 (dated by TCRdb to about 2020). In the study overall: Samples covering the acute and convalescent phases of COVID-19 were provided by collaborators in the United States, Italy and Spain. The prospective study material was composed of cDNA or gDNA derived from T cells, B-cell-depleted T cells, or PBMCs. The dataset comprised deeply sampled blood TCRbeta repertoires from subjects exposed to, actively infected with, or recovered from COVID-19. The repertoires were made available in a free public database intended to serve as a resource for research on the immune response to SARS-CoV-2. Samples were obtained from the ongoing ImmuneRACE study (first 160 participants) and from some 1,300 subjects provided by 6 global collaborators. Nearly every sample came with metadata listing a de-identified subject ID, COVID-19 status, age in years and sex. Where HLA class I and class II types were available, the types were taken from metadata supplied by the sample provider, not from assay-based typing.

The trim is 7 bases for V and 2 bases for J, with a gap of 14 bases between the germline ends. Its CDR3 holds 14 amino acids, cysteine through phenylalanine. Only the CDR3 portion is preserved as DNA: 42 bases, with reading frame beginning at the first base. The CDR1 and CDR2 encoded by the germline V gene are MNHEY and SVGAGI. Each collaborating institution followed its own protocols to collect whole blood in K2EDTA tubes. Collaborator samples were shipped for TCRbeta analysis as frozen whole blood, isolated PBMCs, or DNA extracted from either sample type. TCRbeta CDR3 regions were amplified from genomic DNA using the immunoSEQ Assay, a bias-controlled multiplex PCR. From the authors' description of their analysis: Nucleated cell counts per sample were estimated from amplification of reference gene primers within the assay. To quantify the absolute abundance of each unique TCRbeta CDR3 rearrangement, sequence reads were collapsed and filtered. For each sample, productive Simpson clonality was calculated by taking the square root of Simpson's diversity index across productive rearrangements. TCRdb mirrors the immuneACCESS table, restricted to in-frame sequences. Some clones are absent from its copies; in checked studies, under half trace to an unresolved V gene, and the reason for the others is unknown. For V, J and clone size, that table is used; D and trimming come from the DNA. The sample table contains roughly 200,000 clones; only one count was recorded for more than 70% of them. The ten most abundant clones make up 5% to 6.5% of the sample.

The full study reports these points: Clinical and demographic metadata were provided uncurated, with the amount varying by source and participant.

Notes on this clone: Its antigen has not been determined. No qualities accompany the bases; no much larger clone lies one base away.

The source of this sequence is a middle-aged man with active or convalescent COVID-19. Sequenced sample: peripheral blood. Recombination linked TRBV6-5 to TRBJ1-2; the D gene is perhaps TRBD1, on 5 matching bases. The CDR3: CASTQDRDNYGYTF. The DNA sequence reads TGTGCCAGCACCCAAGACAGAGACAACTATGGCTACACCTTC.